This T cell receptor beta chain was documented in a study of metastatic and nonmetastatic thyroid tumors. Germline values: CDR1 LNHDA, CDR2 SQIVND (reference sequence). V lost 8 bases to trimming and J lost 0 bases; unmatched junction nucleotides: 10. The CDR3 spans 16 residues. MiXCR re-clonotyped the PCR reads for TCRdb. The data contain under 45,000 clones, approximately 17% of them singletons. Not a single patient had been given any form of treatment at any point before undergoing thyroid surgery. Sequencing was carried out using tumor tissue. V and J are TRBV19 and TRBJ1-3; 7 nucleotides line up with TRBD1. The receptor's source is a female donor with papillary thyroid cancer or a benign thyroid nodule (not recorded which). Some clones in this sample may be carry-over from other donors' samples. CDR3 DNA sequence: TGTGCCAGTGGACAGGAGGGTCTCTGCTCTGGAAACACCATATATTTT. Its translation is CASGQEGLCSGNTIYF.